A selection of T cell receptor beta chains follows, all from one sample in a study of STAT5B mutations in CD4+ large granular lymphocyte leukemia. Sequencing was performed with immunoSEQ multiplex PCR; in TCRdb, only in-frame clones are kept and a portion is missing. The sample contains under 40,000 clones, less than 80% of which appear only once. The sample comprised CD4+ T cells from blood buffy coats. The receptors here all came from a human donor in good health. Each CDR3 is given with its conserved first and last residue. The D gene is left open where the match is weak. The listing skips clone size in some rows; elsewhere it reads once, few, many or a size class.

J gene: TRBJ2-3; V gene: TRBV2; clone size: .; D gene: TRBD2; CDR3 DNA: TGTGCCAGCAGGGAGATAGCGGGACGCACAGATACGCAGTATTTT; CDR3 protein: CASREIAGRTDTQYF
J gene: TRBJ1-5; V gene: TRBV5-1; clone size: .; D gene: .; CDR3 DNA: TGCGCCAGCAGCTTCTTCCAGGGAACTCAGCCCCAGCATTTT; CDR3 protein: CASSFFQGTQPQHF
J gene: TRBJ2-6; V gene: TRBV28; clone size: .; D gene: .; CDR3 DNA: TGTGCCAGCAGCCCCGGCGGGGTTGGGGCCAACGTCCTGACTTTC; CDR3 protein: CASSPGGVGANVLTF
J gene: TRBJ1-3; V gene: TRBV9; clone size: .; D gene: TRBD1; CDR3 DNA: TGTGCCAGCAGCGGACAGGGGGCCTACTCTGGAAACACCATATATTTT; CDR3 protein: CASSGQGAYSGNTIYF
J gene: TRBJ2-3; V gene: TRBV5-1; clone size: once; D gene: TRBD2; CDR3 DNA: TGCGCCAGCAGCTTGCCAGCGGGGGGGCCCTTTGAGGTTACGCAGTATTTT; CDR3 protein: CASSLPAGGPFEVTQYF
J gene: TRBJ1-2; V gene: TRBV29-1; clone size: .; D gene: TRBD1; CDR3 DNA: TGCAGCGGGGGACCCTCGACAGGGAAAAACTATGGCTACACCTTC; CDR3 protein: CSGGPSTGKNYGYTF
J gene: TRBJ1-6; V gene: TRBV19; clone size: .; D gene: .; CDR3 DNA: TGTGCCAGCCGACACCGGGACGAGAATTCACCCCTCCACTTT; CDR3 protein: CASRHRDENSPLHF
J gene: TRBJ2-1; V gene: TRBV7-8; clone size: once; D gene: TRBD2; CDR3 DNA: TGTGCCAGCATATATGGGGCTAGCGGGAGCGGTGAGCAGTTCTTC; CDR3 protein: CASIYGASGSGEQFF
J gene: TRBJ2-2; V gene: TRBV5-1; clone size: once; D gene: TRBD1; CDR3 DNA: TGCGCCAGCAGCTTTACAGGGGTCACCGGGGAGCTGTTTTTT; CDR3 protein: CASSFTGVTGELFF
J gene: TRBJ2-1; V gene: TRBV18; clone size: .; D gene: TRBD2; CDR3 DNA: TGTGCCAGCTCACCAACGGTCTCGCGGAGCGGGGACTACAATGAGCAGTTCTTC; CDR3 protein: CASSPTVSRSGDYNEQFF
J gene: TRBJ1-1; V gene: TRBV7-9; clone size: .; D gene: .; CDR3 DNA: TGTGCCAGCAGCTTAGACGAGGGGATTGAAGCTTTCTTT; CDR3 protein: CASSLDEGIEAFF
J gene: TRBJ1-4; V gene: TRBV6-5; clone size: .; D gene: .; CDR3 DNA: TGTGCCAGCAGCTTCCCGGGCCCGAATGAAAAACTGTTTTTT; CDR3 protein: CASSFPGPNEKLFF
J gene: TRBJ2-1; V gene: TRBV30; clone size: once; D gene: TRBD1; CDR3 DNA: TGTGCCTGGAGGAAGGGACAGGGGTACAATGAGCAGTTCTTC; CDR3 protein: CAWRKGQGYNEQFF
J gene: TRBJ2-5; V gene: TRBV29-1; clone size: .; D gene: .; CDR3 DNA: TGCAGCGTTGCAAGGACATCCGAAGAGACCCAGTACTTC; CDR3 protein: CSVARTSEETQYF
J gene: TRBJ2-7; V gene: TRBV7-2; clone size: .; D gene: .; CDR3 DNA: TGTGCCAGCAGATCCAGGAATTTCTACGAGCAGTACTTC; CDR3 protein: CASRSRNFYEQYF
J gene: TRBJ2-2; V gene: TRBV12-5; clone size: once; D gene: TRBD2; CDR3 DNA: TGTGCTAGTAAACGGGGGGGCCACACCGGGGAGCTGTTTTTT; CDR3 protein: CASKRGGHTGELFF
J gene: TRBJ2-1; V gene: TRBV11-2; clone size: .; D gene: .; CDR3 DNA: TGTGCCAGCACCTTAGGGCTCCGAGGACCCTCCTACAATGAGCAGTTCTTC; CDR3 protein: CASTLGLRGPSYNEQFF
J gene: TRBJ2-7; V gene: TRBV6-5; clone size: .; D gene: .; CDR3 DNA: TGTGCCAGCAGTTACTCGTCCCGCGGCGGGGCGTACGAGCAGTACTTC; CDR3 protein: CASSYSSRGGAYEQYF
J gene: TRBJ1-4; V gene: TRBV7-6; clone size: .; D gene: .; CDR3 DNA: TGTGCCAGCAGCCCATCCGCCTGGAATCAGAATGAAAAACTGTTTTTT; CDR3 protein: CASSPSAWNQNEKLFF
J gene: TRBJ2-1; V gene: TRBV7-9; clone size: .; D gene: .; CDR3 DNA: TGTGCCAGCAGTTTCGGCCCTTTTGGTGAGCAGTTCTTC; CDR3 protein: CASSFGPFGEQFF
J gene: TRBJ2-1; V gene: TRBV5-1; clone size: .; D gene: .; CDR3 DNA: TGCGCCAGCAGCTTGGGGTCTAGTGTTGGTGAGCAGTTCTTC; CDR3 protein: CASSLGSSVGEQFF
J gene: TRBJ2-7; V gene: TRBV29-1; clone size: once; D gene: TRBD1; CDR3 DNA: TGCAGCGGATCCGGGACAGGGGACGAGCAGTACTTC; CDR3 protein: CSGSGTGDEQYF
J gene: TRBJ1-2; V gene: TRBV28; clone size: .; D gene: .; CDR3 DNA: TGTGCCAGCAGTTCACCAACCCTTTCGACAGCTAACTATGGCTACACCTTC; CDR3 protein: CASSSPTLSTANYGYTF
J gene: TRBJ2-2; V gene: TRBV10-3; clone size: .; D gene: TRBD2; CDR3 DNA: TGTGCCATCAGGACGGGACTAGCGGGATCCAACACCGGGGAGCTGTTTTTT; CDR3 protein: CAIRTGLAGSNTGELFF